This T cell receptor (beta chain) was sequenced during a study of blood T cell repertoires in COVID-19. Looking at the study overall: The samples span acute and convalescent COVID-19 from the United States, Italy and Spain. T cells, B-cell-depleted T cells, or PBMCs supplied cDNA or gDNA.

The assay was immunoSEQ multiplex PCR, and TCRdb's table has in-frame clones only and misses some. In the table there are tens of thousands of clones, about 80% of which are singletons. V was pared by 5 bases and J by 10 bases, with 17 bases between. Per the germline V gene, CDR1 is MNHEY and CDR2 is SVGAGI. The CDR3 runs to 13 residues. The clonotype was recovered from a human donor in a cohort sampled during active COVID-19. The specimen was peripheral blood. The rearrangement joins TRBV6-5 to TRBJ1-2; D is ambiguous. CDR3 in amino acids: CASSRLSGPHYTF. DNA for the CDR3: TGTGCCAGCAGTCGACTATCCGGGCCTCACTACACCTTC.